This record covers a single T cell receptor beta chain. Its antigen target is currently unknown. No clone much larger than this one lies a single base away; base qualities are absent. This sample stems from a study of cytotoxic CD8 clonotypes in ibrutinib-treated CLL (dated by TCRdb to the early 2020s). Concerning the study at large: The cohort included some 14 treatment-naive and eleven to twelve relapsed/refractory patients; under 18 were IGHV unmutated. Partial responses were observed in 24 patients and complete responses in 2; after a median follow-up of around 68 months, remission was maintained in about 15 patients and progression was observed in roughly twelve. The response samples were drawn at a median of 12 months into treatment, with a range of about 6 to 36 months. On average, each sample yielded about 250,000 productive templates and 85,000 to 95,000 productive rearrangements. Longitudinal samples were obtainable from about 30% of the roughly 90 participants in the trial. Cryopreserved peripheral blood mononuclear cells were obtained prior to treatment, at the time of response, and at either disease progression or sustained remission. The research as a whole found: Public clonotypes were found to be uncommon and were observed to contract or remain stable during treatment; the increase in clonality was shown to reflect expansion of private clonotypes at ibrutinib response. Sampling times were not matched between sustained-remission and progressing patients, and lymph node repertoires were not studied. Baseline clonality was found to be higher than that of age-matched healthy donors and was strongly correlated with circulating CD8+ T-cell counts. Clonality rose at ibrutinib response, remained stable during sustained remission, and dropped back toward baseline at progression.

On a MiSeq, deep resolution sequencing aimed for a depth between 1 in 1 million and 1 in 200,000 T cells, with each clonotype covered about 9.9x on average. The immunoSEQ hsTCRB Kit was used to generate the TCR beta libraries. The study's processing was this. Data were analyzed with ImmunoSEQ Data Assistant and ImmunoSEQ Analyzer, with V, D and J genes assigned per IMGT definitions. Clonality, which ranges from 0 to 1, was calculated as one minus the normalized Shannon entropy of productive rearrangement frequencies. Public clonotype analysis was restricted to overrepresented clonotypes comprising at least 0.05% of each patient's repertoire. About 13 age-matched healthy donor repertoires from immuneACCESS were used as controls for clonality. TCRdb took over this immuneACCESS table, retaining in-frame rearrangements with V and J assigned. Such tables are incomplete; in checked studies, under half of the missing clones stem from an unresolved V gene, and the remainder is unexplained. V and J calls plus clone size are reproduced from that table; the DNA served to infer D and trimming. This sample comprises about 76,000 clones, roughly 86% of them detected only once. The ten largest account for under 6% of the sample.

For TCR beta library preparation, around 2 micrograms of genomic DNA were isolated from cryopreserved PBMCs. Longitudinal blood samples from CLL patients on ibrutinib monotherapy underwent high-throughput TCR beta sequencing. The patients were enrolled in a single-center, open-label phase 2 trial of ibrutinib monotherapy. This sequence originates from a human donor with chronic lymphocytic leukemia. This sample comprised PBMCs, obtained before ibrutinib treatment.

The nucleotide sequence is given as TGTGCCAGCTTCGTGCTAGCGGGAGGCAATGAGCAGTTCTTC. This is translated as CASFVLAGGNEQFF. The sequence links TRBV5-4 to TRBJ2-1; 11 middle bases align to TRBD2. The CDR3, from cysteine to phenylalanine, totals 14 residues. CDR3 DNA is the only sequence kept; it has 42 bases, read in frame from the first base. V loses 7 bases at its end and J loses 6 bases; junction bases beyond the gene matches: 6. Sequences SGHNT (CDR1) and YYREEE (CDR2) are obtained from the germline V gene (reference sequence).